Below are 21 T cell receptor beta chains sequenced from a single sample in a study of T-cell memory formation after mild COVID-19. Via MiXCR, TCRdb re-called the 5' RACE reads, giving one row per CDR3 protein. The sample records 550,000 to 700,000 distinct CDR3 sequences, over 15% being singletons. The material sequenced was PBMCs or a T cell subset sorted from them (not recorded which). These TCRs come from an adult woman who had mild COVID-19 (a few samples of this study predate the infection). Cell type and time point are not known.

The V call is TRBV6-2 or TRBV6-3, the J call TRBJ2-1; D unresolved. This CDR3 comprises 15 residues. CDR1 MNHEY and CDR2 SVGEGT come from the germline V gene. V was trimmed by 7 bases and J by 6 bases, leaving 19 bases between them. In nucleotides, the CDR3 is TGTGCCAGCACCGCTCTAGGTGGCGCCGGCAATGAGCAGTTCTTC. It translates to CASTALGGAGNEQFF.

The genes are TRBV20-1 and TRBJ1-5; 8 bases line up with TRBD1. The CDR3 consists of 16 residues. The V gene end was trimmed by 2 bases and the J gene end by 4 bases; junction bases not matched to a gene: 10. Germline V gives CDR1 DFQATT, CDR2 SNEGSKA (reference sequence). The CDR3 region has the DNA TGCAGTGCTAGACCCCCCGGGACAGGAGGAAATCAGCCCCAGCATTTT. It encodes CSARPPGTGGNQPQHF.

The J gene is TRBJ1-4, the V gene TRBV4-3; TRBD1 matches at 9 bases. The trim removed 1 base at V and 6 bases at J, leaving 0 bases unmatched. This CDR3 comprises 14 residues. CDR1 and CDR2 (germline): LGHNA, YSLEER. CDR3 nucleotide sequence: TGCGCCAGCAGCCAAGGGGACAGGGATGAAAAACTGTTTTTT. Amino acids: CASSQGDRDEKLFF.

The CDR3 coding sequence is TGTGCCAGCAGTTACAGGGATTCAGCTGGCTACACCTTC. Translated: CASSYRDSAGYTF. The rearrangement links TRBV6-2 or TRBV6-3 to TRBJ1-2; no reliable D call. The germline gives CDR1 MNHEY, CDR2 SVGEGT. The CDR3 has 13 amino acids. Trimming took 2 bases from V and 7 from J, leaving 11 bases between them.

This clonotype was observed a handful of times. This rearrangement joins TRBV29-1 to TRBJ2-5; D possibly corresponds to TRBD2 (6 bases). Trimming removed 6 bases from V and 0 bases from J, with 11 bases in between. From germline, CDR1 is SQVTM and CDR2 ANQGSEA. The CDR3 contains 13 residues. CDR3 in DNA: TGCAGCGTCGAACTAGCAAACCAAGAGACCCAGTACTTC. Encoded protein: CSVELANQETQYF.

There are a few counts of this clonotype. This rearrangement joins TRBV20-1 to TRBJ2-7; 9 nucleotides match TRBD1. With 0 bases clipped from V and 2 bases from J, the junction kept 11 bases outside the gene matches. The CDR3 covers 17 residues. Germline V lookup: CDR1 DFQATT, CDR2 SNEGSKA (reference sequence). The CDR3 region is CSARDISPGQGPYEQYF. The CDR3 DNA follows: TGCAGTGCTAGAGATATTTCTCCGGGACAGGGACCCTACGAGCAGTACTTC.

This clonotype was recorded many times. The J gene is TRBJ1-5, the V gene TRBV18, with D uncertain. Germline V lookup: CDR1 KGHSH, CDR2 LQKENI. V lost 3 bases and J 5 bases, leaving 8 bases between the germline ends. The CDR3 spans 13 residues. Written as DNA, the CDR3 is TGTGCCAGCTCACCGGGCCGGGATCAGCCCCAGCATTTT. As protein: CASSPGRDQPQHF.

This clonotype was counted at least ten times. The V gene is TRBV12-3 or TRBV12-4, the J gene TRBJ2-5; D uncertain. Between the trimmed V and J ends, which lost 2 bases and 2 bases, there was a span of 12 bases. This CDR3 spans 15 amino acids. This chain's CDR3 is CASSLSFHSQETQYF. The CDR3 nucleotides read TGTGCCAGCAGTTTATCCTTCCACTCTCAAGAGACCCAGTACTTC.

V and J are TRBV25-1 and TRBJ1-1, with unresolved D. The germline V gene has CDR1 MGHDK and CDR2 SYGVNS. The CDR3 spans 15 residues. V gave up 1 base and J gave up 4 bases, with 13 bases separating them. CDR3 in DNA: TGTGCCAGCAGTGAATCTACGGTCAAAGGCACTGAAGCTTTCTTT. As protein: CASSESTVKGTEAFF.

This clonotype has just a few counts. The chain couples TRBV20-1 to TRBJ2-3, with 14 positions matching TRBD2. The CDR3 runs to 16 residues. Germline CDR1 reads DFQATT; CDR2 reads SNEGSKA (reference sequence). V trimming: 1 base; J trimming: 2 bases; junction bases outside the gene matches: 2. The CDR3 loop reads CSARGLAGGSTDTQYF. The CDR3 DNA reads as TGCAGTGCTAGAGGACTAGCGGGGGGGTCCACAGATACGCAGTATTTT.

This clonotype was picked up a small number of times. The chain couples TRBV18 to TRBJ2-5; D is unclear. CDR3 size: 12 residues. V was clipped by 2 bases and J by 4 bases, with 5 bases between them. Germline assignment: CDR1 KGHSH and CDR2 LQKENI. CDR3 loop: CASSPERETQYF. CDR3 coding DNA: TGTGCCAGCTCACCAGAGCGAGAGACCCAGTACTTC.

This clonotype was recorded many times. The chain combines TRBV4-2 with TRBJ2-3, with TRBD2 matching over 9 bases. The CDR3 is made up of 15 amino acids. V shed 6 bases and J 2 bases; nucleotides not matched to a gene: 6. CDR1 and CDR2 from the germline V gene are LGHNA and YNFKEQ. The CDR3 here is CASSPLAGLTDTQYF. The CDR3 DNA reads as TGTGCCAGCAGTCCCCTAGCGGGACTCACAGATACGCAGTATTTT.

The V call is TRBV2, the J call TRBJ2-6; no clear D. The length of the CDR3 is 16 residues. The V gene's germline CDR1 is SNHLY and CDR2 FYNNEI. V was pared by 0 bases and J by 0 bases, with 6 bases between. The CDR3 coding sequence is TGTGCCAGCAGTGAAGCCGGATCCTCTGGGGCCAACGTCCTGACTTTC. It codes for CASSEAGSSGANVLTF.

DNA for the CDR3: TGTGCCAGCAGCTTTTGGGGCCAAACAGGGTTAACCTATGGCTACACCTTC. Protein: CASSFWGQTGLTYGYTF. The V call is TRBV7-9, the J call TRBJ1-2; possibly TRBD1 for D (6 bases). This CDR3 region has 17 residues. Germline CDR1 reads SEHNR; CDR2 reads FQNEAQ (reference sequence). V gave up 3 bases and J gave up 4 bases, with 21 bases separating them. Complete variable domain (other parts from reference TRBV7-9 and TRBJ1-2): DTGVSQNPRHKITKRGQNVTFRCDPISEHNRLYWYRQTLGQGPEFLTYFQNEAQLEKSRLLSDRFSAERPKGSFSTLEIQRTEQGDSAMYLCASSFWGQTGLTYGYTFGSGTRLTVV.

V is TRBV7-9 and J is TRBJ2-7; 15 bases agree with TRBD2. The V and J ends lost 5 bases and 1 base, in that order; junction bases with no gene match: 9. Germline lookup yields CDR1 SEHNR and CDR2 FQNEAQ (reference sequence). The CDR3 length is 18 residues. CDR3 bases: TGTGCCAGCAGCCCGGGACTAGCGGGAGGACTAGGGTCCTACGAGCAGTACTTC. As protein: CASSPGLAGGLGSYEQYF.

The rearrangement uses TRBV4-1 and TRBJ2-2, with 7 positions matching TRBD1. Germline CDR1 reads MGHRA; CDR2 reads YSYEKL. V was pared by 0 bases and J by 4 bases, with 11 bases of the junction left unmatched. The length of the CDR3 is 18 residues. Written as DNA, the CDR3 is TGCGCCAGCAGCCAAGATCCCCAAAGGGGGCTTCTCACCGGGGAGCTGTTTTTT. This gives the protein CASSQDPQRGLLTGELFF.

This clonotype was detected only a few times. The rearrangement joins TRBV4-1 to TRBJ1-2; D unclear. This CDR3 has 14 residues. V was clipped by 4 bases and J by 4 bases, with 13 bases between them. Per germline, CDR1 MGHRA and CDR2 YSYEKL. CDR3 nucleotides: TGCGCCAGCAGCCTCGACGAACTATCCTATGGCTACACCTTC. Its protein is CASSLDELSYGYTF.

This clonotype is a singleton in its sample. The rearrangement joins TRBV6-5 to TRBJ2-3, with 9 positions matching TRBD1. Germline CDR1 is MNHEY and CDR2 is SVGAGI. The CDR3 is 14 residues long. V was pared by 2 bases and J by 5 bases, with 2 bases of the junction left unmatched. Here the CDR3 reads CASSYDRGGDTQYF. DNA for the CDR3: TGTGCCAGCAGTTACGACAGGGGGGGAGATACGCAGTATTTT.

This chain links TRBV7-2 with TRBJ2-5; tentatively, D is TRBD2 (6 bases). Germline V lookup: CDR1 SGHTA, CDR2 FQGNSA. With 4 bases removed from V and 13 bases from J, the gap between germline ends came to 25 bases. This CDR3 comprises 15 residues. The CDR3 spells CASSSNRAGGPVGYF. The DNA of the CDR3 is TGTGCCAGCAGCTCCAATCGAGCGGGCGGGCCGGTAGGGTACTTC.

In this sample, this clonotype turned up a few times. The V and J genes are TRBV5-1 and TRBJ2-1; D ambiguous. Looked up from germline, CDR1 is SGHRS and CDR2 is YFSETQ. V was trimmed by 0 bases and J by 8 bases, leaving 18 bases between them. The length of the CDR3 is 16 residues. For the CDR3, the DNA is TGCGCCAGCAGCTTGGTTCTAGGAGTTTCTCCTGATGAGCAGTTCTTC. Its protein is CASSLVLGVSPDEQFF.

The chain joins TRBV15 to TRBJ2-5; D unclear. Looked up from germline, CDR1 is LNHNV and CDR2 is YYDKDF (reference sequence). The V end lost 0 bases, the J end lost 1 base, and 6 bases lay between the germline ends. This CDR3 is built from 14 residues. CDR3 DNA sequence: TGTGCCACCAGCAGAGACATGGCCCAAGAGACCCAGTACTTC. It specifies CATSRDMAQETQYF.